This is a list of T cell receptor beta chains from one sample in a study of monozygotic twins with inflammatory bowel disease. TCRdb reanalyzed the 5' RACE reads and collapses them to one entry per CDR3 protein, without DNA. Recorded for this sample: approximately 400,000 distinct CDR3 sequences. The sequenced sample consisted of blood. The receptor set was obtained from a human donor with ulcerative colitis or Crohn's disease, or a healthy co-twin of an affected twin (not recorded which). The CDR3 runs from the conserved cysteine through the conserved F or W. Each record gives: V gene, J gene, CDR3 protein.

V: TRBV13; J: TRBJ2-7; CDR3: CASSLETPEQYF
V: TRBV6-5; J: TRBJ2-1; CDR3: CATRTFNEQFF
V: TRBV6-1; J: TRBJ1-1; CDR3: CASSDDYRDEAFF
V: TRBV19; J: TRBJ2-1; CDR3: CASSIGNRNEQFF
V: TRBV9; J: TRBJ2-2; CDR3: CASSVAGGRVTGELFF
V: TRBV12-3/TRBV12-4; J: TRBJ2-1; CDR3: CASSPFHGTYNEQFF
V: TRBV20-1; J: TRBJ2-7; CDR3: CSASPSQGSRYEQYF
V: TRBV5-1; J: TRBJ1-1; CDR3: CASSLRDANTEAFF
V: TRBV11-2; J: TRBJ1-1; CDR3: CASSRDSNTEAFF
V: TRBV11-2; J: TRBJ1-1; CDR3: CASRPTPGQGAGAFF
V: TRBV12-3/TRBV12-4; J: TRBJ1-5; CDR3: CASNLGGNQPQHF
V: TRBV5-1; J: TRBJ2-7; CDR3: CASSLGDRREQYF
V: TRBV15; J: TRBJ1-5; CDR3: CATSGARTDQPQHF
V: TRBV20-1; J: TRBJ2-1; CDR3: CSASSIAGASYNEQFF
V: TRBV5-1; J: TRBJ2-2; CDR3: CASSLGRDGELFF
V: TRBV30; J: TRBJ1-5; CDR3: CAWKHSGGDFQPQHF
V: TRBV20-1; J: TRBJ2-7; CDR3: CSAHRPGTGLSYEQYF
V: TRBV6-5; J: TRBJ1-1; CDR3: CASSSPGGRGTEAFF
V: TRBV14; J: TRBJ2-7; CDR3: CASSHQIGDYEQYF
V: TRBV13; J: TRBJ2-1; CDR3: CASRPRGTGGNEQFF
V: TRBV4-2; J: TRBJ1-5; CDR3: CASSQGQDSNQPQHF
V: TRBV5-1; J: TRBJ2-2; CDR3: CASSSEGLEIGELFF
V: TRBV14; J: TRBJ2-1; CDR3: CASSQGPSGRHNEQFF
V: TRBV10-3; J: TRBJ2-3; CDR3: CAISEARETDTQYF
V: TRBV2; J: TRBJ2-4; CDR3: CASTSKGKNIQYF
V: TRBV6-2/TRBV6-3; J: TRBJ2-2; CDR3: CASSWTSGTNTGELFF
V: TRBV7-2; J: TRBJ2-5; CDR3: CASSLASGREETQYF
V: TRBV20-1; J: TRBJ1-1; CDR3: CSAEPANTEAFF
V: TRBV7-9; J: TRBJ1-1; CDR3: CASSFGMNTEAFF
V: TRBV20-1; J: TRBJ1-6; CDR3: CSARDRTGWGSPLHF
V: TRBV6-5; J: TRBJ1-2; CDR3: CASSYTGDDGYTF
V: TRBV9; J: TRBJ2-1; CDR3: CASSVGTVGRGEQFF
V: TRBV20-1; J: TRBJ1-1; CDR3: CSARDTGGNTEAFF
V: TRBV7-3; J: TRBJ2-2; CDR3: CASSYLSGENTGELFF
V: TRBV29-1; J: TRBJ2-5; CDR3: CSVNRDQETQYF
V: TRBV6-6; J: TRBJ2-7; CDR3: CASLDSNSYEQYF
V: TRBV20-1; J: TRBJ2-1; CDR3: CSAPHRGGEEFF
V: TRBV5-1; J: TRBJ2-2; CDR3: CASSLELAAAGELFF
V: TRBV30; J: TRBJ2-2; CDR3: CAWSGTPTGELFF
V: TRBV7-9; J: TRBJ2-3; CDR3: CASSSPGLSDTQYF
V: TRBV30; J: TRBJ1-1; CDR3: CAWKGRSTEAFF